What follows are 30 T cell receptor beta chains derived from one specimen sequenced in a study of T cells in Graves' hyperthyroidism and ophthalmopathy (dated by TCRdb to between 2018 and 2021). The library relied on multiplex PCR. Sequencing instrument: Illumina HiSeq 2000. The TCR beta CDR3 regions were amplified from RNA transcripts. For the first round of RT-PCR on the TCR CDR3, the HTBI primer set was used together with the Qiagen OneStep RT-PCR kit. TCRdb's own reprocessing of the public reads used fastp at Q25 and MiXCR and kept productive beta chains. Every CDR3 protein is listed once, alongside the most common genes and DNA of its rows. Counted in this sample were roughly 510,000 distinct CDR3 sequences; around 21% of them appeared once. About 25% of the sample is in the top ten clones. Sequenced material: blood. The receptor source for this set is a man aged 18 to 35 with Graves' hyperthyroidism.

This clonotype was seen repeatedly, ten times or more. J is TRBJ1-5 and V is TRBV7-7; D is undetermined. This CDR3 has 13 amino acids. Trimming took 4 bases from V and 6 from J, leaving 10 bases between them. CDR1 and CDR2 from the germline V gene are SSHAT and FNYEAQ (reference sequence). The CDR3 sequence: CASSSKPGQPQHF. CDR3 nucleotides: TGTGCCAGCAGCTCGAAACCGGGTCAGCCCCAGCATTTT.

The table lists this clonotype with many counts. The V call is TRBV6-1, the J call TRBJ2-2; no definite D call. Germline V gene lookup returns CDR1 MNHNS and CDR2 SASEGT. The CDR3 is 15 residues long. The V and J ends lost 2 bases and 1 base respectively, with 8 bases between them. The CDR3, as DNA: TGTGCCAGCAGTGAACGGGCCCAGAACACCGGGGAGCTGTTTTTT. Residues: CASSERAQNTGELFF.

This clonotype was recorded many times. The rearrangement links TRBV20-1 to TRBJ1-2, with D possibly being TRBD1 (5 bases). CDR3 length: 14 amino acids. Trimming stripped 3 bases from V and 3 bases from J, with 14 bases between. CDR1 is DFQATT, CDR2 SNEGSKA, per germline (reference sequence). CDR3 in DNA: TGCAGTGCTAGCCGGCAGGGAGGCTACTATGGCTACACCTTC. Its translation is CSASRQGGYYGYTF.

This clonotype occurred many times. In DNA form, the CDR3 reads TGCAGTGCTCCAAAACCTCAGGGGGATCAGCCCCAGCATTTT. Amino acids: CSAPKPQGDQPQHF. This chain connects TRBV20-1 to TRBJ1-5; TRBD1 agrees at 7 bases. V lost 5 bases, J lost 5 bases, and 9 bases stayed unmatched. CDR3 length equals 14 residues. The germline gives CDR1 DFQATT, CDR2 SNEGSKA (reference sequence).

A note on this clonotype: A junction end diverges from the germline sequence, so it may reflect a read error. The chain employs TRBV28 and TRBJ1-1; D remains unclear. The CDR3 is 11 residues long. Germline V gene data show CDR1 as MDHEN and CDR2 as SYDVKM. The CDR3 here is CAAFHPTDAFF. DNA for the CDR3: TGTGCCGCCTTTCATCCCACTGATGCTTTCTTT. Filled out from reference TRBV28 and TRBJ1-1, the complete variable domain reads DVKVTQSSRYLVKRTGEKVFLECVQDMDHENMFWYRQDPGLGLRLIYFSYDVKMKEKGDIPEGYSVSREKKERFSLILESASTNQTSMYLCAAFHPTDAFFGQGTRLTVV.

A note on this clonotype: A junction boundary mismatches the germline segment, possibly from a read error. The chain employs TRBV27 and TRBJ2-7; maybe TRBD2 (7 bases). The CDR3 sequence is 15 residues long. CDR1 is MNHEY and CDR2 is SMNVEV in the germline V gene (reference sequence). The chain's CDR3 is CTSSFGGGSSYEQYF. The CDR3 DNA is TGTACCAGCAGTTTCGGGGGCGGGAGCTCCTACGAGCAGTACTTC.

This sequence joins TRBV6-5 and TRBJ1-5, with a tentative D call TRBD1 (6 bases). This CDR3 has 14 amino acids. Germline V lookup: CDR1 MNHEY, CDR2 SVGAGI. V dropped 4 bases and J dropped 6 bases, with 13 bases sitting between them. Here the CDR3 DNA reads TGTGCCAGCAGTTCCTCGGGGGGCCCTCAGCCCCAGCATTTT. It encodes CASSSSGGPQPQHF.

The chain carries TRBV29-1 and TRBJ2-5, with D perhaps given as TRBD1 or TRBD2 (5 bases each). V lost 6 bases and J lost 2, with 13 bases in between. The V gene's germline CDR1 is SQVTM and CDR2 ANQGSEA. The CDR3 is 13 amino acids. CDR3 sequence (DNA): TGCAGCGTGGAGAGGGACGATCAAGAGACCCAGTACTTC. This encodes CSVERDDQETQYF. The complete variable domain, with remaining parts taken from reference TRBV29-1 and TRBJ2-5, reads SAVISQKPSRDICQRGTSLTIQCQVDSQVTMMFWYRQQPGQSLTLIATANQGSEATYESGFVIDKFPISRPNLTFSTLTVSNMSPEDSSIYLCSVERDDQETQYFGPGTRLLVL.

This clonotype has a count of ten or more. V usage is TRBV19 and J usage is TRBJ1-5; 8 nucleotides line up with TRBD1. The ends lost 7 bases at V and 0 bases at J; junction bases unmatched: 11. Germline assignment: CDR1 LNHDA and CDR2 SQIVND (reference sequence). There are 17 residues in the CDR3. The DNA for the CDR3 is TGTGCCAGTAACAAACTGCGGACAGGGATTAGCAATCAGCCCCAGCATTTT. It yields the protein CASNKLRTGISNQPQHF.

The V and J genes are TRBV12-3 or TRBV12-4 and TRBJ1-1; D unclear. This CDR3 is 14 amino acids long. V was shortened by 6 bases and J by 10 bases, with 21 bases between the two germline ends. The CDR3 sequence: CASRHSGGPGRAFF. As DNA, the CDR3 is TGTGCCAGCAGGCATAGCGGTGGACCTGGGAGAGCTTTCTTT.

This clonotype was picked up many times. The chain uses TRBV5-1 and TRBJ1-1; possibly TRBD1 for D (6 bases). V dropped 4 bases and J dropped 8 bases, with 15 bases sitting between them. CDR1 is SGHRS and CDR2 is YFSETQ in the germline V gene. This CDR3 spans 13 amino acids. CDR3 nucleotide sequence: TGCGCCAGCAGCACCAACAGGGAACCCGAAGCTTTCTTT. Protein: CASSTNREPEAFF.

The table lists this clonotype with many counts. J is TRBJ2-2 and V is TRBV6-5, with a possible D match to TRBD1 (6 bases). Trimming removed 2 bases at V and 7 bases at J, with 17 bases between. The V gene's germline CDR1 is MNHEY and CDR2 SVGAGI. The CDR3 has 16 amino acids. CDR3 loop: CASSYTSGTLGGELFF. DNA of the CDR3: TGTGCCAGCAGTTACACCTCAGGGACATTAGGCGGGGAGCTGTTTTTT.

This clonotype has a handful of counts. The chain carries TRBV2 and TRBJ2-5; D is perhaps TRBD2 (5 bases). Trimming cost V 7 bases and J 5 bases, with 14 bases left between them. Germline CDR1 reads SNHLY; CDR2 reads FYNNEI. The CDR3 sequence is 13 residues long. CDR3 DNA: TGTGCCAGCACTGGCTCCGAGGGTGAGACCCAGTACTTC. Protein sequence: CASTGSEGETQYF.

This clonotype appeared a few times. The V call is TRBV6-1, the J call TRBJ2-5; D is unclear. Per germline, CDR1 MNHNS and CDR2 SASEGT. Trimming shortened V by 5 bases and J by 3 bases, and 19 bases separated the two germline ends. The CDR3 contains 16 residues. The CDR3 is CASSPLFRAEEETQYF. The DNA for the CDR3 is TGTGCCAGCAGTCCCCTTTTTAGGGCAGAGGAAGAGACCCAGTACTTC.

Regarding this clonotype: Since the CDR3 does not end with the conserved phenylalanine or tryptophan, this likely comes from a read error. No DNA is shown, since the ends of the CDR3 on it are uncertain; the CDR3 is the one TCRdb lists. The gene calls are TRBV6-5 and TRBJ2-7; the D call in the table, TRBD2, was not verified against the DNA. Termini included, the CDR3 measures 11 amino acids. Germline V gives CDR1 MNHEY, CDR2 SVGAGI. CDR3 amino acids: CASSSRGPSLG.

The chain is built from TRBV10-3 and TRBJ2-7; TRBD1 aligns across 7 bases. Germline CDR1 reads ENHRY; CDR2 reads SYGVKD. V was clipped by 11 bases and J by 6 bases; unmatched bases: 13. The CDR3 has 13 residues. The CDR3 loop reads CAVQRQGVGEQYF. CDR3 nucleotides: TGTGCCGTCCAGCGACAGGGAGTGGGCGAGCAGTACTTC.

This chain connects TRBV20-1 to TRBJ2-7, with 8 bases lining up with TRBD2. Germline CDR1 and CDR2: DFQATT and SNEGSKA (reference sequence). The V segment lost 3 bases and the J segment 6 bases; nucleotides outside the gene matches: 13. The CDR3 is 15 amino acids. The CDR3 is CSARWVGRAPGEQYF. CDR3 sequence (DNA): TGCAGTGCTAGGTGGGTCGGGAGGGCCCCCGGCGAGCAGTACTTC.

Many counts were recorded for this clonotype. The rearrangement uses TRBV6-1 and TRBJ1-3, with TRBD1 identical over 7 bases. There are 14 residues in the CDR3. The germline gives CDR1 MNHNS, CDR2 SASEGT. With 5 bases clipped from V and 3 bases from J, the junction kept 4 bases outside the gene matches. CDR3: CASSPDRVGNTIYF. In DNA form, the CDR3 reads TGTGCCAGCAGTCCTGACAGGGTTGGAAACACCATATATTTT.

This clonotype was detected a few times. The chain joins TRBV20-1 to TRBJ2-5; D perhaps matches TRBD1 (7 bases). The CDR3 is 13 residues long. Deletions cut 2 bases from V and 8 bases from J, with 15 bases between. The germline V gene encodes CDR1 DFQATT and CDR2 SNEGSKA (reference sequence). The CDR3: CSARQEGASTQYF. The CDR3 nucleotides read TGCAGTGCTAGACAGGAGGGGGCGAGCACCCAGTACTTC.

Regarding this clonotype: The conserved phenylalanine or tryptophan normally closing the CDR3 is absent here, so this likely arose from a read error. This chain links TRBV13 with TRBJ1-1; D remains unclear. The V gene lost 4 bases and the J gene lost 3 bases, with 6 bases spanning the gap. CDR1 is PRHDT and CDR2 is FYEKMQ in the germline V gene (reference sequence). The CDR3 spans 12 residues. The CDR3 nucleotides are TGTGCCAGCAGCTCCGACCACACTGAAGCTTTCTCT. As protein: CASSSDHTEAFS.

In this sample, this clonotype turned up many times. The chain couples TRBV20-1 to TRBJ2-7; 8 bases agree with TRBD2. CDR1 is DFQATT and CDR2 is SNEGSKA in the germline V gene (reference sequence). V shed 2 bases, J shed 2 bases, and the junction held 11 bases outside the gene matches. The CDR3 totals 16 residues. The CDR3 DNA follows: TGCAGTGCTAGACAGTTGCTAGCGGGCCGTCCCTACGAGCAGTACTTC. The encoded protein is CSARQLLAGRPYEQYF.

This clonotype was recorded at least ten times. The chain is built from TRBV6-1 and TRBJ1-5; no definite D call. Germline-derived CDR1 and CDR2 are MNHNS and SASEGT. V lost 6 bases, J lost 3 bases, and 9 bases lay in between. CDR3 length: 13 residues. This chain's CDR3 is CASSGFLNQPQHF. The CDR3 coding sequence is TGTGCCAGCAGCGGGTTTCTCAATCAGCCCCAGCATTTT.

This clonotype was observed many times. The CDR3 region is CASSLDLRETQYF. The CDR3 coding sequence is TGTGCCAGCAGCTTAGATCTAAGAGAGACCCAGTACTTC. This chain uses TRBV11-2 with TRBJ2-5; D remains unclear. Trimming took off 0 bases at V and 4 bases at J, with 6 bases between the two ends. The CDR3 loop spans 13 amino acids. Germline V lookup: CDR1 SGHAT, CDR2 FQNNGV.

This clonotype appeared many times. The rearrangement joins TRBV6-1 to TRBJ1-3; possible D gene TRBD1, 5 bases. V was trimmed by 7 bases and J by 3 bases, leaving 13 bases between them. Germline loops: CDR1 MNHNS, CDR2 SASEGT. The CDR3 extends over 14 amino acids. The CDR3, as DNA: TGTGCCAGCACTGGGACCACTCATGGAAACACCATATATTTT. Translating it yields CASTGTTHGNTIYF.

This clonotype was observed many times. The J gene is TRBJ1-1, the V gene TRBV6-1; 7 positions match TRBD1. The J segment lost 4 bases and the V segment lost 3 bases, leaving 14 bases of the junction unmatched. Germline loops: CDR1 MNHNS, CDR2 SASEGT. This CDR3 spans 17 amino acids. The CDR3 nucleotides are TGTGCCAGCAGTGATGGCAGGGGGGGGGCGGGAAGCACTGAAGCTTTCTTT. It translates to CASSDGRGGAGSTEAFF.

This clonotype was seen only once. This sequence joins TRBV12-3 or TRBV12-4 and TRBJ1-5; TRBD1 matches 8 bases. The CDR3 runs 16 residues. Losses at the gene ends were 2 bases for V and 0 bases for J; bases not matched to a gene: 3. The CDR3 loop is CASSLRQGNSNQPQHF. The DNA of the CDR3 is TGTGCCAGCAGTTTAAGACAGGGGAATAGCAATCAGCCCCAGCATTTT.

This chain joins TRBV10-2 and TRBJ2-7; D gene unclear. This CDR3 is 12 amino acids long. With 3 bases removed from V and 2 bases from J, the gap between germline ends came to 5 bases. Germline loops: CDR1 WSHSY, CDR2 SAAADI. DNA of the CDR3: TGCGCCAGCAGTGATTATACCTACGAGCAGTACTTC. Its protein is CASSDYTYEQYF.

There are a few counts of this clonotype. The V and J genes are TRBV29-1 and TRBJ2-7; D ambiguous. The CDR3 spans 14 residues. V lost 5 bases and J lost 2, with 16 bases in between. Germline V lookup: CDR1 SQVTM, CDR2 ANQGSEA. This CDR3 is CSVLLLLAPYEQYF. As DNA, the CDR3 is TGCAGCGTTCTCTTGCTACTTGCCCCCTACGAGCAGTACTTC.

The V call is TRBV11-2, the J call TRBJ2-7, with D possibly matching TRBD2 (7 bases). The V gene lost 6 bases and the J gene lost 2 bases, with 20 bases spanning the gap. CDR1 is SGHAT and CDR2 is FQNNGV in the germline V gene. The CDR3 is 16 residues long. Here the CDR3 DNA reads TGTGCCAGCAGTCTCCTGGGGGGGGGCCTAACCTACGAGCAGTACTTC. Its translation is CASSLLGGGLTYEQYF.

The J gene is TRBJ1-2, the V gene TRBV27; D remains ambiguous. This CDR3 spans 15 amino acids. Per germline, CDR1 MNHEY and CDR2 SMNVEV (reference sequence). V lost 5 bases to trimming and J lost 0 bases, with 13 bases between them. For the CDR3, the DNA is TGTGCCAGCAGTCCCTTTGGGCGGGCTAACTATGGCTACACCTTC. This encodes CASSPFGRANYGYTF.